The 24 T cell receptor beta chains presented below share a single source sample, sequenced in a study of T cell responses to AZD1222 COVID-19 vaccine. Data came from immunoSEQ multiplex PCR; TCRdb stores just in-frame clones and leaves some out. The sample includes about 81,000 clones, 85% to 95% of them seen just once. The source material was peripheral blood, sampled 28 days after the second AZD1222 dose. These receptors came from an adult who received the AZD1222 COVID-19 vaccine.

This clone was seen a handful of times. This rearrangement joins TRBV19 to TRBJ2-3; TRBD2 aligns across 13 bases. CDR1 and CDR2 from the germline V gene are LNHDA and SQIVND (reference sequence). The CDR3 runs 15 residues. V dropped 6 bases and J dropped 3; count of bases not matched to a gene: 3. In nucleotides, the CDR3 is TGTGCCAGTAGGGGACTAGCGGGGAGAACAGATACGCAGTATTTT. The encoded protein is CASRGLAGRTDTQYF.

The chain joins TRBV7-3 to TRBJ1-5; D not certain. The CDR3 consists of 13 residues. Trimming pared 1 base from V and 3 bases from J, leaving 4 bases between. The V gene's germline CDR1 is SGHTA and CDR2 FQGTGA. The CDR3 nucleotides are TGTGCCAGCAGCTTAAGCGACAATCAGCCCCAGCATTTT. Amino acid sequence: CASSLSDNQPQHF.

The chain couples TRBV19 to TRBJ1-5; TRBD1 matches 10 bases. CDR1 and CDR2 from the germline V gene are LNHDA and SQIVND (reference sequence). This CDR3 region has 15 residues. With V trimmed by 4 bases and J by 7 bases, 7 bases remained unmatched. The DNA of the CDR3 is TGTGCCAGTAGTAGACAGGGGGCGGGTGAGCAGCCCCAGCATTTT. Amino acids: CASSRQGAGEQPQHF.

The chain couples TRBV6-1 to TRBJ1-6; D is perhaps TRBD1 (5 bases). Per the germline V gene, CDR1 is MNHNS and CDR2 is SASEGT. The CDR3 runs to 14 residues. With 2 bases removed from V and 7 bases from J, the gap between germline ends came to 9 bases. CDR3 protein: CASSELEGNSPLHF. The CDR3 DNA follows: TGTGCCAGCAGTGAATTAGAGGGGAATTCACCCCTCCACTTT.

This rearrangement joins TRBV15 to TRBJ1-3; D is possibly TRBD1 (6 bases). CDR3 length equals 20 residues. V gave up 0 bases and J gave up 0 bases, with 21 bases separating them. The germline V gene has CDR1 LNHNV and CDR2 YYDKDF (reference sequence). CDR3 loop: CATSRDLGAGTGSSGNTIYF. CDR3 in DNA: TGTGCCACCAGCAGAGATTTAGGGGCCGGTACAGGGAGCTCTGGAAACACCATATATTTT.

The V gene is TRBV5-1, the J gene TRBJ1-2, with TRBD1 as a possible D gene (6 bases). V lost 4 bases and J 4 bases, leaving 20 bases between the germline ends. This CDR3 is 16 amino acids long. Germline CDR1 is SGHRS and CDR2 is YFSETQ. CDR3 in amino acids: CASSLTDSGTPYGYTF. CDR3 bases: TGCGCCAGCAGCCTAACCGATTCAGGGACACCCTATGGCTACACCTTC.

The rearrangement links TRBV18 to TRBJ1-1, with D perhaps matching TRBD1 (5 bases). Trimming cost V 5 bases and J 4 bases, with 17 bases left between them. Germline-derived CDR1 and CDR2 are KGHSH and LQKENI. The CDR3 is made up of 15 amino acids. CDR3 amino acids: CASSAPTGAGTEAFF. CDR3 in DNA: TGTGCCAGCTCAGCCCCCACTGGGGCGGGCACTGAAGCTTTCTTT.

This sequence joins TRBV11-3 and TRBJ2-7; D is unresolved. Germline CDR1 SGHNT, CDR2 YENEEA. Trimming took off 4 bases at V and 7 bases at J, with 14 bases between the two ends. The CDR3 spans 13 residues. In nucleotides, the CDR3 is TGTGCCAGCAGCTCGACTGGATCTCTTGAGCAGTACTTC. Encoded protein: CASSSTGSLEQYF.

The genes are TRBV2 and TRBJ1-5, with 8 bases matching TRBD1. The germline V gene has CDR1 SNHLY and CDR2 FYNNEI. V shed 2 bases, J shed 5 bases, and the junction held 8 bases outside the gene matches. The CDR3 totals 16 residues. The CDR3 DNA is TGTGCCAGCAGTGAATTCCGGGACAGGTCAGATCAGCCCCAGCATTTT. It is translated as CASSEFRDRSDQPQHF.

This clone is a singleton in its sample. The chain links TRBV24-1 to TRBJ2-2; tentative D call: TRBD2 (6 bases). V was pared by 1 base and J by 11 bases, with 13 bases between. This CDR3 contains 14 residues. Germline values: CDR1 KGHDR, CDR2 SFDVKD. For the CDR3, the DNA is TGTGCCACCAGTGATTTTGGAGGGTCGCCCGAGCTGTTTTTT. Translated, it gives CATSDFGGSPELFF.

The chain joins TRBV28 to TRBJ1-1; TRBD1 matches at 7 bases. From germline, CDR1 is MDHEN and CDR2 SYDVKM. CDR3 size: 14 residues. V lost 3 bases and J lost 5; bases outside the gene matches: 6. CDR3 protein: CASSLGTQGTEAFF. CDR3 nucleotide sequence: TGTGCCAGCAGTTTGGGGACACAGGGGACTGAAGCTTTCTTT.

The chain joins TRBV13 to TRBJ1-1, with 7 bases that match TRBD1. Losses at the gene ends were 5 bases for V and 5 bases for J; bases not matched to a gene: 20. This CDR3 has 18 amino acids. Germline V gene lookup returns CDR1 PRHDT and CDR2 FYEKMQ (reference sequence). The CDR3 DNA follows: TGTGCCAGCAGCCCTCTAAAGCTTCTAAGGACAGGCGCTACTGAAGCTTTCTTT. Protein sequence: CASSPLKLLRTGATEAFF.

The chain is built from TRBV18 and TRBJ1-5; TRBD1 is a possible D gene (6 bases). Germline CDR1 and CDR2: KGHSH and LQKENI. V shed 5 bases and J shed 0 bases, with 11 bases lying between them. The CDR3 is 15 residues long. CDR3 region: CASSAQGTSNQPQHF. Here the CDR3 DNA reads TGTGCCAGCTCAGCCCAGGGGACTAGCAATCAGCCCCAGCATTTT. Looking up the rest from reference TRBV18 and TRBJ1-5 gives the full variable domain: NAGVMQNPRHLVRRRGQEARLRCSPMKGHSHVYWYRQLPEEGLKFMVYLQKENIIDESGMPKERFSAEFPKEGPSILRIQQVVRGDSAAYFCASSAQGTSNQPQHFGDGTRLSIL.

The CDR3 loop reads CASSIQGLSTDTQYF. The CDR3, as DNA: TGCGCCAGCAGCATCCAGGGCCTCAGCACAGATACGCAGTATTTT. The chain is built from TRBV5-1 and TRBJ2-3, with D perhaps matching TRBD1 (5 bases). V was clipped by 4 bases and J by 0 bases, with 12 bases between them. The CDR3 loop spans 15 amino acids. Looked up from germline, CDR1 is SGHRS and CDR2 is YFSETQ.

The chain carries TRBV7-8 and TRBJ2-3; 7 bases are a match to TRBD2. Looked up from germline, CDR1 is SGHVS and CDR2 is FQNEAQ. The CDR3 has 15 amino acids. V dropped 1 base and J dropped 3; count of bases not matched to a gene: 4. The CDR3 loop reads CASSLGLAPTDTQYF. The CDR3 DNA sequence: TGTGCCAGCAGCTTAGGACTAGCTCCTACAGATACGCAGTATTTT.

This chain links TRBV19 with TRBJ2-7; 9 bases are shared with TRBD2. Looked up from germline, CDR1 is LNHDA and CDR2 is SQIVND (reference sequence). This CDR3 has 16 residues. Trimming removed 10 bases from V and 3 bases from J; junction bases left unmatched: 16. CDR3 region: CAIQRLSGRINYEQYF. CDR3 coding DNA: TGTGCCATTCAACGCCTAAGCGGGAGGATCAACTACGAGCAGTACTTC.

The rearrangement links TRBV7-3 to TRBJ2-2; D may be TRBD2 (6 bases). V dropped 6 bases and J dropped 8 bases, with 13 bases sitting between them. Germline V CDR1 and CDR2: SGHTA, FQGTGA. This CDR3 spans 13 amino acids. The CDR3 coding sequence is TGTGCCAGCAGGGACCCGCGGGAAGGGGAGCTGTTTTTT. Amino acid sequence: CASRDPREGELFF.

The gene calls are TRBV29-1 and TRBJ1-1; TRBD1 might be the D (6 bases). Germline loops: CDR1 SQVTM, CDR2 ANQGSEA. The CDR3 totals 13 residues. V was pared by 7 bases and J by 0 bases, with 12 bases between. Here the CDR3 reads CSAGQSMNTEAFF. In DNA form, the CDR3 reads TGCAGCGCCGGACAGAGTATGAACACTGAAGCTTTCTTT.

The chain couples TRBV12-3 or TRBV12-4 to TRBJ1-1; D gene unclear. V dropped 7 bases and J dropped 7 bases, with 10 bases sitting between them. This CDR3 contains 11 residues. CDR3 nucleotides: TGTGCCAGCACCTCCGGGATTGAAGCTTTCTTT. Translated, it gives CASTSGIEAFF.

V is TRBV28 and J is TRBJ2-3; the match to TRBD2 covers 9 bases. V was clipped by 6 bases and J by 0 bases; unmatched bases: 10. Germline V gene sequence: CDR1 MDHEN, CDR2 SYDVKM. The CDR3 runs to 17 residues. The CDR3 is CASRVQAGGLSTDTQYF. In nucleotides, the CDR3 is TGTGCCAGCAGGGTACAAGCGGGAGGCCTTAGCACAGATACGCAGTATTTT.

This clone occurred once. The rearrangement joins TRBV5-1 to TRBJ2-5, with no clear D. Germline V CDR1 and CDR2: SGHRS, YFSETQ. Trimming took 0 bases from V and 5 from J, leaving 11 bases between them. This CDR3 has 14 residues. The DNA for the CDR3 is TGCGCCAGCAGCTTGGAGGGAAATGGGGAGACCCAGTACTTC. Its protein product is CASSLEGNGETQYF. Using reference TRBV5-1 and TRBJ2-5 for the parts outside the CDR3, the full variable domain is KAGVTQTPRYLIKTRGQQVTLSCSPISGHRSVSWYQQTPGQGLQFLFEYFSETQRNKGNFPGRFSGRQFSNSRSEMNVSTLELGDSALYLCASSLEGNGETQYFGPGTRLLVL.

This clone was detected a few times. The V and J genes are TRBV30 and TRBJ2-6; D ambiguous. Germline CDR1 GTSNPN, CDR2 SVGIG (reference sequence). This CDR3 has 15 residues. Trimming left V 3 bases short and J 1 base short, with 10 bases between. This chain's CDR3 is CAWSVADSGANVLTF. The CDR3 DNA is TGTGCCTGGAGCGTGGCGGATTCTGGGGCCAACGTCCTGACTTTC.

The CDR3 coding sequence is TGTGCCAGCAGTCGCGGGAATCGCAATCAGCCCCAGCATTTT. It yields the protein CASSRGNRNQPQHF. V gene TRBV6-2 or TRBV6-3 combines with J gene TRBJ1-5; D call uncertain. V was clipped by 5 bases and J by 2 bases, with 10 bases between them. The CDR3 has 14 residues. The germline V gene has CDR1 MNHEY and CDR2 SVGEGT.

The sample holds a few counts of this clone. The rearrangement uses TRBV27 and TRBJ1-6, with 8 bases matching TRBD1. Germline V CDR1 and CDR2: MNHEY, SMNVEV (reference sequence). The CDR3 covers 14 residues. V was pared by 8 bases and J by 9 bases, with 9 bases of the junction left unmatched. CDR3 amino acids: CASGLDRGSSPLHF. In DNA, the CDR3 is TGTGCCAGCGGCCTAGACAGGGGAAGTTCACCCCTCCACTTT.